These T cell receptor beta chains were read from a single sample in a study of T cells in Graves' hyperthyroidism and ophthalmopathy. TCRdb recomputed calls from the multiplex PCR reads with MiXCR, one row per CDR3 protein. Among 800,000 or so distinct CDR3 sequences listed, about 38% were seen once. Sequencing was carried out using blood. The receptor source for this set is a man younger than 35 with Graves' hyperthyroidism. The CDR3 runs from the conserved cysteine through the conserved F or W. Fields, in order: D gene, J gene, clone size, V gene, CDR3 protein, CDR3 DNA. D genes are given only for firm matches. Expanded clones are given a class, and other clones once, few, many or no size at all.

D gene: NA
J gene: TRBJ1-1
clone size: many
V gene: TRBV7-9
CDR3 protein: CASSGGRGTEAFF
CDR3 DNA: TGTGCCAGCAGCGGAGGGAGAGGCACTGAAGCTTTCTTT

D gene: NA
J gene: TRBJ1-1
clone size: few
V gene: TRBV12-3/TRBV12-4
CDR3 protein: CASSSPGVTEAFF
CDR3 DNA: TGTGCCAGCAGTTCGCCGGGAGTTACTGAAGCTTTCTTT

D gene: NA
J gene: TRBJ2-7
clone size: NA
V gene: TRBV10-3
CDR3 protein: CAISETDGGGYEQYF
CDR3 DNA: TGTGCCATCAGTGAGACTGACGGAGGTGGCTACGAGCAGTACTTC

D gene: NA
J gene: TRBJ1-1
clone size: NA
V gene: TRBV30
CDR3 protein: CAWVLMNTEAFF
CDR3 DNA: TGTGCCTGGGTACTGATGAACACTGAAGCTTTCTTT

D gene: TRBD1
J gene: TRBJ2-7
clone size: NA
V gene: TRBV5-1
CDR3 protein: CASSLQGANYEQYF
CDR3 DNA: TGCGCCAGCAGCTTACAGGGGGCAAACTACGAGCAGTACTTC

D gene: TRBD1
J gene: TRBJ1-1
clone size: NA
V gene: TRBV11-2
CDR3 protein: CASRTRDRGRGTEAFF
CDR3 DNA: TGTGCCAGCAGAACCCGGGACAGGGGGCGAGGGACTGAAGCTTTCTTT

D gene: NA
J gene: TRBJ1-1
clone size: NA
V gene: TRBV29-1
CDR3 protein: CSFGGRNTEAFF
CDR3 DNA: TGCAGCTTCGGCGGACGGAACACTGAAGCTTTCTTT

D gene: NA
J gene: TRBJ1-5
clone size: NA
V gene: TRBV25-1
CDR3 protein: CARGFANQPQHF
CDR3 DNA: TGTGCCAGGGGATTCGCCAATCAGCCCCAGCATTTT

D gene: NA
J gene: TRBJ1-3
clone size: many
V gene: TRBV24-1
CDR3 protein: CATSDFSGNTIYF
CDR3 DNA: TGTGCCACCAGTGATTTTTCTGGAAACACCATATATTTT

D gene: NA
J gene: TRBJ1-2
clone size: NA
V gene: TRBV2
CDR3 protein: CASSHGFGQNYGYTF
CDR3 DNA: TGCGCCAGCAGCCACGGTTTCGGGCAAAACTATGGCTACACCTTC

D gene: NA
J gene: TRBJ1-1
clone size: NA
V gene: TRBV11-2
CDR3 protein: CASISLQGEAFF
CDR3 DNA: TGTGCCAGCATCTCACTCCAGGGTGAAGCTTTCTTT

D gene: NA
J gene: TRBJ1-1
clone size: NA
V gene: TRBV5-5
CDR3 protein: CASSPPSQGRNTGAFF
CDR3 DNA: TGTGCCAGCAGCCCCCCCTCCCAGGGGAGGAACACTGGAGCTTTCTTT

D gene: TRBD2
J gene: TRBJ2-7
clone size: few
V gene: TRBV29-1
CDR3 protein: CSVRSGISYEQYF
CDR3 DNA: TGCAGCGTCCGTAGCGGGATTTCTTACGAGCAGTACTTC

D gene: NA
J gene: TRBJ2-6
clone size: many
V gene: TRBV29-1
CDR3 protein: CSVAGTSSSGANVLTF
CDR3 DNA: TGCAGCGTTGCCGGGACATCCAGCTCTGGGGCCAACGTCCTGACTTTC

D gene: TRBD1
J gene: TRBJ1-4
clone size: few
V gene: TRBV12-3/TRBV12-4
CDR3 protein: CASSPDRGEEKLFF
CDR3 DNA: TGTGCCAGCAGCCCCGACAGGGGGGAAGAAAAACTGTTTTTT

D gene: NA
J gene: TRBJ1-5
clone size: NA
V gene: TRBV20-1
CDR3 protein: CSAIFKGNQPQHF
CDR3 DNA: TGCAGTGCCATTTTCAAGGGGAATCAGCCCCAGCATTTT

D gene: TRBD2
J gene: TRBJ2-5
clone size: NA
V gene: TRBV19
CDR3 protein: CASIAGGAEETQYF
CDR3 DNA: TGTGCCAGTATAGCGGGGGGTGCGGAGGAGACCCAGTACTTC

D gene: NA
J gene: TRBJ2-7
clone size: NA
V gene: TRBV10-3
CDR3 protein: CAIRDSRYEQYF
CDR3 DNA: TGTGCCATCCGGGACTCACGCTACGAGCAGTACTTC

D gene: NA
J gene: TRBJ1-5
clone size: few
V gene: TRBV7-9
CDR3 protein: CASSQDQGQNQPQHF
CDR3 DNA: TGCGCCAGCAGCCAAGATCAGGGGCAGAATCAGCCCCAGCATTTT

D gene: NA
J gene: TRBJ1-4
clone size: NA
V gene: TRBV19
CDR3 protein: CASSIGREAVGEKLFF
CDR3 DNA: TGTGCCAGTAGTATTGGCAGGGAGGCTGTGGGTGAAAAACTGTTTTTT

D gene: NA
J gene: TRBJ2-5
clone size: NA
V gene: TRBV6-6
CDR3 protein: CASSYWWSEEETQYF
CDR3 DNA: TGTGCCAGCAGTTACTGGTGGTCCGAAGAGGAGACCCAGTACTTC

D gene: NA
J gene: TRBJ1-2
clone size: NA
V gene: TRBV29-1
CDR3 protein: CSVGRGSLLEGYTF
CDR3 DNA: TGCAGCGTTGGGCGGGGGAGCCTATTAGAAGGCTACACCTTC

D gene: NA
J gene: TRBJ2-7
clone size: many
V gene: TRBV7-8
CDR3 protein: CASSPSRGEQYF
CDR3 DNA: TGTGCCAGCAGCCCTAGTAGGGGAGAGCAGTACTTC

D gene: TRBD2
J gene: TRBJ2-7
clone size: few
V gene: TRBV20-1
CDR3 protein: CSATTSGFSYEQYF
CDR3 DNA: TGCAGTGCCACAACTAGCGGATTCTCCTACGAGCAGTACTTC

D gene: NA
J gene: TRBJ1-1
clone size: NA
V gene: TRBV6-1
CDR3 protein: CASSWLGTTEAFF
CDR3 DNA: TGTGCCAGCAGCTGGCTGGGGACCACTGAAGCTTTCTTT

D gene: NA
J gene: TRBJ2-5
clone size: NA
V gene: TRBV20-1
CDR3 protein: CSAPETNRETQYF
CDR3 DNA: TGCAGTGCACCGGAGACTAATAGGGAGACCCAGTACTTC

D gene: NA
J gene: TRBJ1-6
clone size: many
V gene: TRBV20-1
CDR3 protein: CSASRSNSPLHF
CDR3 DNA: TGCAGTGCTAGTAGGTCTAATTCACCCCTCCACTTT

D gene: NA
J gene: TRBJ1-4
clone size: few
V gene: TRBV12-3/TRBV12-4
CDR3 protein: CASRHPQGNEKLFF
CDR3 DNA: TGTGCCAGCAGGCATCCGCAGGGAAACGAAAAACTGTTTTTT

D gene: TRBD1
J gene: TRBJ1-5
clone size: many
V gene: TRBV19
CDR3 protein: CASRETGSRQPQHF
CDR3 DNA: TGTGCCAGTAGGGAGACAGGGTCACGACAGCCCCAGCATTTT

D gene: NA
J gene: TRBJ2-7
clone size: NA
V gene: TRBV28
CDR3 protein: CASSLGVSAVLGEQYF
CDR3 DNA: TGTGCCAGCAGCCTAGGCGTGTCGGCGGTTCTGGGCGAGCAGTACTTC

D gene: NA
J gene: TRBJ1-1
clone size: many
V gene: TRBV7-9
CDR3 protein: CASSPWGGTNTEAFF
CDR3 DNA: TGTGCCAGCAGCCCCTGGGGGGGGACGAACACTGAAGCTTTCTTT

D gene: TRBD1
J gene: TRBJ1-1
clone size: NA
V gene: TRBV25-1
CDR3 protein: CASGTGPFF
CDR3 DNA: TGTGCCAGCGGGACAGGTCCTTTCTTT

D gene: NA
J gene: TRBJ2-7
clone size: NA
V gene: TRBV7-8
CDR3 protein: CASSQAPTAAEQYF
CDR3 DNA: TGCGCCAGCAGCCAAGCTCCTACGGCGGCCGAGCAGTACTTC

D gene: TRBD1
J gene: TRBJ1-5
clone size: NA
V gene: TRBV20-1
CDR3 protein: CSAKWDRGRAANQPQHF
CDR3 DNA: TGCAGTGCTAAGTGGGACAGGGGCCGCGCCGCCAATCAGCCCCAGCATTTT

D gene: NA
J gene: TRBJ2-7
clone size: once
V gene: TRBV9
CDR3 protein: CASTRGTTRTINEQYF
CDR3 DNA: TGTGCCAGCACCCGAGGGACAACCAGGACTATCAACGAGCAGTACTTC

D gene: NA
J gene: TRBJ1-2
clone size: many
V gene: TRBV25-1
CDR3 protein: CASSRGEGNYGYTF
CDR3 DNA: TGTGCCAGCAGTAGGGGTGAGGGTAACTATGGCTACACCTTC

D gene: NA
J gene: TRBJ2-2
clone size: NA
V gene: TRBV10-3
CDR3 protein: CAISDGELFF
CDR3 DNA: TGTGCCATCAGTGACGGGGAGCTGTTTTTT

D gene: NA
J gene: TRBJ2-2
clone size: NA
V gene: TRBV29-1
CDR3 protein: CSVENPTLF
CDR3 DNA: TGCAGCGTTGAGAACCCGACACTATTT

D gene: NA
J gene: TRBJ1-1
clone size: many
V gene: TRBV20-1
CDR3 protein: CSANRRVNTEAFF
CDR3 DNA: TGCAGTGCCAACAGGCGGGTGAACACTGAAGCTTTCTTT

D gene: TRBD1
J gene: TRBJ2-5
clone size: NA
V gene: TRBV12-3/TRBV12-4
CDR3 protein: CASSLSGQAIAETQYF
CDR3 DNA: TGTGCCAGCAGTTTATCGGGACAGGCGATCGCAGAGACCCAGTACTTC

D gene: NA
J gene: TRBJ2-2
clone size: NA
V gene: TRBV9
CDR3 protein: CASSGDKDGELFF
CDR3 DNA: TGTGCCAGCAGCGGAGACAAGGACGGGGAGCTGTTTTTT

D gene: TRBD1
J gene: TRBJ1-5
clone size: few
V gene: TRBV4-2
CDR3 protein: CASSQVTGEQPQHF
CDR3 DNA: TGTGCCAGCAGCCAGGTTACAGGGGAGCAGCCCCAGCATTTT

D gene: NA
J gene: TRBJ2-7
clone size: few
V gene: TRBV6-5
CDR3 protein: CASSYSIAYEQYF
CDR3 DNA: TGTGCCAGCAGTTACTCGATCGCTTACGAGCAGTACTTC

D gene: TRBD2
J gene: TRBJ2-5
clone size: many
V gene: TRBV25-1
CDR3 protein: CASSDQGLAEQETQYF
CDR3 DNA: TGTGCCAGCAGTGACCAGGGACTAGCGGAACAAGAGACCCAGTACTTC

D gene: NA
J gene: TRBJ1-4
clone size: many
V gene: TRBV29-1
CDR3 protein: CSVLASGNEKLFF
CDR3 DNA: TGCAGCGTTTTAGCCAGCGGAAATGAAAAACTGTTTTTT

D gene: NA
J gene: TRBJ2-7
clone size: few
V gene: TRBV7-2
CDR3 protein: CASSLLSPLTTSHEQYF
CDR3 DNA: TGTGCCAGCAGCTTACTCTCACCCCTCACGACATCCCACGAGCAGTACTTC

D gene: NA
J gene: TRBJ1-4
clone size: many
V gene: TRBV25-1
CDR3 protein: CASSALPGSRGEKLFF
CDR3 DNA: TGTGCCAGCAGTGCCCTTCCTGGGTCTAGGGGGGAAAAACTGTTTTTT

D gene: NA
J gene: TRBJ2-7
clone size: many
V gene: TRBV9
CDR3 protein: CASSVDTGLDVEQYF
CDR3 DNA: TGTGCCAGCAGCGTAGACACCGGGCTTGACGTTGAGCAGTACTTC

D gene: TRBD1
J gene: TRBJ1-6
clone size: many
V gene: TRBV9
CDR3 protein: CASSVDRGFNSPLHF
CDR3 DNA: TGTGCCAGCAGCGTGGACAGGGGTTTTAATTCACCCCTCCACTTT

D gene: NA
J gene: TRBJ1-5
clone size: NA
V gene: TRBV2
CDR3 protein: CASSYDGGNQPQHF
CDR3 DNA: TGTGCCAGCAGTTACGACGGGGGAAATCAGCCCCAGCATTTT

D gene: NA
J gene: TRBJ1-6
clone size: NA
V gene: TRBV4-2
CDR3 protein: CASSQVIWTAYNSPLHF
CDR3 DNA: TGTGCCAGCAGCCAAGTCATCTGGACAGCCTATAATTCACCCCTCCACTTT

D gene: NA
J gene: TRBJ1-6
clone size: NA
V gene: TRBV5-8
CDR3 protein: CASRGPYNSPLHF
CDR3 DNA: TGTGCCAGCAGGGGACCTTATAATTCACCCCTCCACTTT

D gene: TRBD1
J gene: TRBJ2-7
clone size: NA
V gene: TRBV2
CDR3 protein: CASRTTGDYEQYF
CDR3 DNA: TGTGCCAGCAGGACCACAGGGGACTACGAGCAGTACTTC

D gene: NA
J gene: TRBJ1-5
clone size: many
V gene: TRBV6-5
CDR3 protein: CASSYGNNQPQHF
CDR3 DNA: TGTGCCAGCAGTTACGGAAACAATCAGCCCCAGCATTTT

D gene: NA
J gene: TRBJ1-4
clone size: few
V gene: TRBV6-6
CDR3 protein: CASTPGGAGREKLFF
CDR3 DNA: TGTGCCAGCACCCCGGGCGGGGCTGGGAGAGAAAAACTGTTTTTT

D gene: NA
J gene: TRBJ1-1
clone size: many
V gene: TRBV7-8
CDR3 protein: CASSPEDTEAFF
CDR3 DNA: TGTGCCAGCAGTCCCGAGGACACTGAAGCTTTCTTT

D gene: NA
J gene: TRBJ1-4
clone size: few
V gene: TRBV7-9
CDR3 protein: CASSLEGKAEKLFF
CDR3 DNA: TGTGCCAGCAGCTTGGAAGGGAAGGCAGAAAAACTGTTTTTT

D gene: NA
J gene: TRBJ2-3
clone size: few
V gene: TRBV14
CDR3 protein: CASSLPGLTQYF
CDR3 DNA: TGTGCCAGCAGCCTGCCCGGACTTACGCAGTATTTT